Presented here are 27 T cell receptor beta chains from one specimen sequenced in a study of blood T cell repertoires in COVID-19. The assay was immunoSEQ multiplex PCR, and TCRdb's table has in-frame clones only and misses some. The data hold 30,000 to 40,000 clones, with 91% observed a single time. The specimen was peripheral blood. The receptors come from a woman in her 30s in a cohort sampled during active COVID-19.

The CDR3 loop reads CAWSVRGGSYEQYF. As DNA, the CDR3 is TGTGCCTGGAGTGTACGGGGGGGATCCTACGAGCAGTACTTC. The chain is built from TRBV30 and TRBJ2-7; TRBD2 aligns across 8 bases. Germline V CDR1 and CDR2: GTSNPN, SVGIG (reference sequence). This CDR3 is built from 14 residues. J lost 1 base, V lost 0 bases, and 2 bases had no gene match.

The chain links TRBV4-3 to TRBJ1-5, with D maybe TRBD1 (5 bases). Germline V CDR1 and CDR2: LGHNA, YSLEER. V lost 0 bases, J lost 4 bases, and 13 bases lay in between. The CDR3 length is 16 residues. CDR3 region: CASSQDLGQGNQPQHF. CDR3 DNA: TGCGCCAGCAGCCAAGATCTGGGCCAGGGAAATCAGCCCCAGCATTTT.

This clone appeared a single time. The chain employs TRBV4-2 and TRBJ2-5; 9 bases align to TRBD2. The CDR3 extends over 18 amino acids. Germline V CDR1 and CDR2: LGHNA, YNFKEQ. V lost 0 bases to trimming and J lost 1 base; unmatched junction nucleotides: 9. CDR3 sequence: CASSQETIAGVFQETQYF. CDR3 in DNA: TGTGCCAGCAGCCAAGAGACTATAGCGGGAGTCTTCCAAGAGACCCAGTACTTC.

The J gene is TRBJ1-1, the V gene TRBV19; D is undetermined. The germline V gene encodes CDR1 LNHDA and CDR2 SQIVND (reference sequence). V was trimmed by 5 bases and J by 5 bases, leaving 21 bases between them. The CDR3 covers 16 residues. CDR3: CASSPRRWQMETEAFF. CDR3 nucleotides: TGTGCCAGTAGTCCGAGGCGTTGGCAGATGGAGACTGAAGCTTTCTTT.

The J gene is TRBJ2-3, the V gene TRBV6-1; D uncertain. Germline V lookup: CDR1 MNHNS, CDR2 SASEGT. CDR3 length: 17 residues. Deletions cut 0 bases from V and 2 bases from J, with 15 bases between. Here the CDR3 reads CASSEASPQFPTDTQYF. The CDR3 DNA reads TGTGCCAGCAGTGAAGCGTCCCCACAATTCCCCACAGATACGCAGTATTTT.

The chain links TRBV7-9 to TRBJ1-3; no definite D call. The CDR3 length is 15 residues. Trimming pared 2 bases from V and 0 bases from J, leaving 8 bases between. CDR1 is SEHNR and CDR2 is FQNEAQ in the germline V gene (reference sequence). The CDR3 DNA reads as TGTGCCAGCAGCTTATCGGGTAACTCTGGAAACACCATATATTTT. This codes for CASSLSGNSGNTIYF. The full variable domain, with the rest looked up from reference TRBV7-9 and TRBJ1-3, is DTGVSQNPRHKITKRGQNVTFRCDPISEHNRLYWYRQTLGQGPEFLTYFQNEAQLEKSRLLSDRFSAERPKGSFSTLEIQRTEQGDSAMYLCASSLSGNSGNTIYFGEGSWLTVV.

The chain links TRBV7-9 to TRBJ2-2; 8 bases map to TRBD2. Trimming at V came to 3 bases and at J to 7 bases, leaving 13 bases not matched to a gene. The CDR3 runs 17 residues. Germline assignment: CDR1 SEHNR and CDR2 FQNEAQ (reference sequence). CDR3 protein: CASSFLATGGYVGELFF. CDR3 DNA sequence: TGTGCCAGCAGCTTTCTCGCGACGGGAGGGTATGTCGGGGAGCTGTTTTTT.

CDR3 bases: TGTGCCAGCAGCCGGCCCAACCCTTTTAATTCACCCCTCCACTTT. Translation: CASSRPNPFNSPLHF. V and J are TRBV14 and TRBJ1-6; D unclear. With 4 bases removed from V and 6 bases from J, the gap between germline ends came to 13 bases. This CDR3 comprises 15 residues. Germline V gives CDR1 SGHDN, CDR2 FVKESK. Variable domain in full (rest from reference TRBV14 and TRBJ1-6): EAGVTQFPSHSVIEKGQTVTLRCDPISGHDNLYWYRRVMGKEIKFLLHFVKESKQDESGMPNNRFLAERTGGTYSTLKVQPAELEDSGVYFCASSRPNPFNSPLHFGNGTRLTVT.

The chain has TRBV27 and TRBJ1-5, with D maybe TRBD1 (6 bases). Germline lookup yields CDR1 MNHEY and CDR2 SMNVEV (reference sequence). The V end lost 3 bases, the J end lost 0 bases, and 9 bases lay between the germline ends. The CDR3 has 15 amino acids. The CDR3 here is CASSFAGASNQPQHF. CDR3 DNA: TGTGCCAGCAGTTTCGCAGGGGCTAGCAATCAGCCCCAGCATTTT.

CDR3 amino acids: CASSLDRNYYGYTF. Here the CDR3 DNA reads TGTGCCAGCAGTCTGGACAGAAACTACTATGGCTACACCTTC. J is TRBJ1-2 and V is TRBV27; the D gene is possibly TRBD1 (6 bases). The CDR3 has 14 residues. Germline lookup yields CDR1 MNHEY and CDR2 SMNVEV (reference sequence). Trimming cost V 5 bases and J 3 bases, with 13 bases left between them.

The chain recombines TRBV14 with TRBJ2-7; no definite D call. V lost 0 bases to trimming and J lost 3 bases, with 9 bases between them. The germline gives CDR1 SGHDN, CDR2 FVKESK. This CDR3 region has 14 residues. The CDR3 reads CASSQEARFYEQYF. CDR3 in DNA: TGTGCCAGCAGCCAAGAGGCCAGATTCTACGAGCAGTACTTC. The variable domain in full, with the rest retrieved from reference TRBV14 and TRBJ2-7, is EAGVTQFPSHSVIEKGQTVTLRCDPISGHDNLYWYRRVMGKEIKFLLHFVKESKQDESGMPNNRFLAERTGGTYSTLKVQPAELEDSGVYFCASSQEARFYEQYFGPGTRLTVT.

CDR3 amino acids: CASNRPSGERGNEQFF. CDR3 nucleotides: TGTGCCAGCAACCGGCCCTCGGGGGAGCGGGGCAATGAGCAGTTCTTC. V usage is TRBV7-9 and J usage is TRBJ2-1; 7 positions agree with TRBD2. The CDR3 is 16 residues long. J lost 6 bases, V lost 7 bases, and 15 bases had no gene match. CDR1 is SEHNR and CDR2 is FQNEAQ in the germline V gene (reference sequence).

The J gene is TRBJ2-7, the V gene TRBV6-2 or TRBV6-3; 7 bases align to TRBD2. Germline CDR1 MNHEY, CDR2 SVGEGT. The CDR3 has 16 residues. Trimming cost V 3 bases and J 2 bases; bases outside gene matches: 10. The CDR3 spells CASSYSPSGSTYEQYF. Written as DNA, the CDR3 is TGTGCCAGCAGTTATTCCCCTAGCGGTAGTACCTACGAGCAGTACTTC.

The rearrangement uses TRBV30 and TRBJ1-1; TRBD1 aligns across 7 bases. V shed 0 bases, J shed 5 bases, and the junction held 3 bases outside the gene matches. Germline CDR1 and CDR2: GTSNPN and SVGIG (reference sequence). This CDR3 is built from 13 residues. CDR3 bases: TGTGCCTGGAGTGTACAGGGGAGGACTGAAGCTTTCTTT. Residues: CAWSVQGRTEAFF.

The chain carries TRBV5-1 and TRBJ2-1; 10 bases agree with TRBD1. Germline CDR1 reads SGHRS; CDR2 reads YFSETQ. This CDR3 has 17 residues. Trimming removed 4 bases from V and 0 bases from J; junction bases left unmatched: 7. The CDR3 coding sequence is TGCGCCAGCAGCACAGGACAGGGGGGGACCTCCTACAATGAGCAGTTCTTC. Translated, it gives CASSTGQGGTSYNEQFF.

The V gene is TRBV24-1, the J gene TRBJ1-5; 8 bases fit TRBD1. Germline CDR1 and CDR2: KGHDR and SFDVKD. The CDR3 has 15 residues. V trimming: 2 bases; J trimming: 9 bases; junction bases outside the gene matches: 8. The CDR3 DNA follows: TGTGCCACCAGTGATTCGGACAGGGAGGGATGGCCCCAGCATTTT. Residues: CATSDSDREGWPQHF.

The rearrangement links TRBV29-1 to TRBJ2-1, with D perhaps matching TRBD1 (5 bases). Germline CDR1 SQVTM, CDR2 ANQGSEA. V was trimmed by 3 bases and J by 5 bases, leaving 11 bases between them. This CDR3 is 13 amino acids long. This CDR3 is CSVDVSTDNEQFF. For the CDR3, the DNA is TGCAGCGTTGATGTGTCGACAGACAATGAGCAGTTCTTC.

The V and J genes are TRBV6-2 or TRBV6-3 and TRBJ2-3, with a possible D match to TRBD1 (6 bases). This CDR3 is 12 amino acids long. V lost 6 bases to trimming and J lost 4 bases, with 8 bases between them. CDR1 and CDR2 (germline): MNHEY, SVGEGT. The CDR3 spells CASSRQADTQYF. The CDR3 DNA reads TGTGCCAGCAGCCGACAGGCAGATACGCAGTATTTT.

CDR3 DNA: TGTGCCAGCAGCCGAGGACTGAAAGAGACCCAGTACTTC. Protein: CASSRGLKETQYF. V is TRBV5-4 and J is TRBJ2-5, with TRBD2 as a possible D gene (5 bases). Germline V CDR1 and CDR2: SGHNT, YYREEE (reference sequence). CDR3 length equals 13 residues. V gave up 4 bases and J gave up 3 bases, with 10 bases separating them.

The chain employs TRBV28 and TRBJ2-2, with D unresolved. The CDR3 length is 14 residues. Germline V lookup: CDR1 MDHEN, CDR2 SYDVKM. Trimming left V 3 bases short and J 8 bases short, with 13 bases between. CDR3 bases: TGTGCCAGCAGTTTTCGAAACGAGTGGGGGGAGCTGTTTTTT. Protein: CASSFRNEWGELFF. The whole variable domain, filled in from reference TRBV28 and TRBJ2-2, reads DVKVTQSSRYLVKRTGEKVFLECVQDMDHENMFWYRQDPGLGLRLIYFSYDVKMKEKGDIPEGYSVSREKKERFSLILESASTNQTSMYLCASSFRNEWGELFFGEGSRLTVL.

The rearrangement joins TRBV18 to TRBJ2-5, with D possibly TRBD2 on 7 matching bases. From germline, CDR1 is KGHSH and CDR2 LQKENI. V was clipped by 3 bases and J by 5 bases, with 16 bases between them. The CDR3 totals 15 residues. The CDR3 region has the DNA TGTGCCAGCTCACCGAGTCGGGGGGCGCGGGAGACCCAGTACTTC. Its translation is CASSPSRGARETQYF.

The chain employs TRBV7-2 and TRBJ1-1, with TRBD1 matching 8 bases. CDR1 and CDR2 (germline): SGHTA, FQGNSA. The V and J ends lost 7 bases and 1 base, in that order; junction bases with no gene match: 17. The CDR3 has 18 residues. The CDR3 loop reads CASTLGQGGRGPNTEAFF. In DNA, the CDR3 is TGTGCCAGCACCCTAGGACAGGGCGGGCGGGGGCCGAACACTGAAGCTTTCTTT.

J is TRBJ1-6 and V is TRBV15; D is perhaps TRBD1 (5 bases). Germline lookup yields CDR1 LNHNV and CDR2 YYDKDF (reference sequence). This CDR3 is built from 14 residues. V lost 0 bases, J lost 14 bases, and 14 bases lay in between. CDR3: CATSRDNPQGSLHF. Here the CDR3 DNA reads TGTGCCACCAGCAGAGATAACCCCCAGGGTTCCCTCCACTTT.

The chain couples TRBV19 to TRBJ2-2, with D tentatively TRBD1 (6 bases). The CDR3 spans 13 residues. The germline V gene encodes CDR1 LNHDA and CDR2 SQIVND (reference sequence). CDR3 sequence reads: CAVDRTNTGELFF. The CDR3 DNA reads TGTGCGGTAGACAGGACGAACACCGGGGAGCTGTTTTTT.

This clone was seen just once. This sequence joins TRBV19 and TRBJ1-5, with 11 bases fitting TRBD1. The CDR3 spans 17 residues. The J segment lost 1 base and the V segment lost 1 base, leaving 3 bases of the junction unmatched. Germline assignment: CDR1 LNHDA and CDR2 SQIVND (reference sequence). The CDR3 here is CASSIVGQGVSNQPQHF. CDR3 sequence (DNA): TGTGCCAGTAGTATAGTGGGACAGGGGGTGAGCAATCAGCCCCAGCATTTT.

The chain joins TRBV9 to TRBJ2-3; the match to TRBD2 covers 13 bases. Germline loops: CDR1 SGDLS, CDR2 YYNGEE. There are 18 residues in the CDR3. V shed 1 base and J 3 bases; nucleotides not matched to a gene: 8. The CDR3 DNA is TGTGCCAGCAGCGTATCCGGACTAGCGGGAGATGTGACAGATACGCAGTATTTT. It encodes CASSVSGLAGDVTDTQYF.

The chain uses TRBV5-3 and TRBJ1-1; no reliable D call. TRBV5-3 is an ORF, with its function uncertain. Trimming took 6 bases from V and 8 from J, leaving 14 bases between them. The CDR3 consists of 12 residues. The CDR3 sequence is CARMRQREEAFF. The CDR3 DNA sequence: TGTGCCAGAATGAGACAACGGGAGGAAGCTTTCTTT.